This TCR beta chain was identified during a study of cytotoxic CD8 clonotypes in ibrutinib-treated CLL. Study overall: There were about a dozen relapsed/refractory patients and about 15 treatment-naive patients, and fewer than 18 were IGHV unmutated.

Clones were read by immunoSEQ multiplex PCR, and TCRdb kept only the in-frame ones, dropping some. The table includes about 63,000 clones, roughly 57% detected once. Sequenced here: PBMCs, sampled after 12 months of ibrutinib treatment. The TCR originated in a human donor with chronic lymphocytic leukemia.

This CDR3 reads CASSLGTSYEQYF. CDR3 DNA sequence: TGTGCCAGCAGTTTGGGGACCTCCTACGAGCAGTACTTC. The chain has TRBV27 and TRBJ2-7; D may correspond to TRBD1 or TRBD2 (5 bases each). Germline V lookup: CDR1 MNHEY, CDR2 SMNVEV (reference sequence). V lost 3 bases and J lost 0, with 6 bases in between. The CDR3 contains 13 residues.